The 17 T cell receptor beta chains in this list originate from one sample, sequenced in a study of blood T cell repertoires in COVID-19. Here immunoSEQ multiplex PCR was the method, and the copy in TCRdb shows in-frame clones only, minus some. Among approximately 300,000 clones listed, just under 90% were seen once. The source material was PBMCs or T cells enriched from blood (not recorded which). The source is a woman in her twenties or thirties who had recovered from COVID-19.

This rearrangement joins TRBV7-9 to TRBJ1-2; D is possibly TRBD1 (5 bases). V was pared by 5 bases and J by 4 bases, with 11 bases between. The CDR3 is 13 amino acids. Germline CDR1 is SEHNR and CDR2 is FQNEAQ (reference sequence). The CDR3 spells CASSRVGGYGYTF. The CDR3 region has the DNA TGTGCCAGCAGCCGGGTGGGGGGCTATGGCTACACCTTC.

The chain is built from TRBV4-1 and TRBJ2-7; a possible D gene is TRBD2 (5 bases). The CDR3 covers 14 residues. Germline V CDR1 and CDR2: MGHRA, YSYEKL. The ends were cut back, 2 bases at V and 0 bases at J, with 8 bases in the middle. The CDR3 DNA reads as TGCGCCAGCAGCCAATGGAGGAGCTCCTACGAGCAGTACTTC. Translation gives CASSQWRSSYEQYF.

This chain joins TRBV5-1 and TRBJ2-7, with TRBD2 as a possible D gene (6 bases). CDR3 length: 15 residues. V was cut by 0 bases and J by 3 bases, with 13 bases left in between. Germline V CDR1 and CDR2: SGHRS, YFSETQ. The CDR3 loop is CASSLASSAYYEQYF. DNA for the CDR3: TGCGCCAGCAGCTTGGCATCTAGCGCCTACTACGAGCAGTACTTC.

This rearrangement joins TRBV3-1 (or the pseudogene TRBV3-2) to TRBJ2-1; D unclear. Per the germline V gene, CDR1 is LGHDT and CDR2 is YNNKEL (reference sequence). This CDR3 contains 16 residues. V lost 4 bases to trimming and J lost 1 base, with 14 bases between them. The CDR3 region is CASSLPSVESYNEQFF. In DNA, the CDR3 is TGTGCCAGCAGCCTCCCTTCGGTCGAGTCCTACAATGAGCAGTTCTTC.

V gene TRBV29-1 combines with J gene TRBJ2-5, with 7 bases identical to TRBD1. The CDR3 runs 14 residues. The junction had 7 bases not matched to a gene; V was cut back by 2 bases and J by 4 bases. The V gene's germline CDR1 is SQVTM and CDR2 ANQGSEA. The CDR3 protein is CSVENRHRGETQYF. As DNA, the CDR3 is TGCAGCGTTGAAAACAGACACAGGGGAGAGACCCAGTACTTC.

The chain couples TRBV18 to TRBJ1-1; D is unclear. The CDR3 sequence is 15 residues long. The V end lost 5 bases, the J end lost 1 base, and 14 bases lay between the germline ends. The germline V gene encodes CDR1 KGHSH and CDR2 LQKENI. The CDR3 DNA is TGTGCCAGCTCATCATCCGAGGCTTCGAACACTGAAGCTTTCTTT. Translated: CASSSSEASNTEAFF. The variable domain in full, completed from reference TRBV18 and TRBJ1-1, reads NAGVMQNPRHLVRRRGQEARLRCSPMKGHSHVYWYRQLPEEGLKFMVYLQKENIIDESGMPKERFSAEFPKEGPSILRIQQVVRGDSAAYFCASSSSEASNTEAFFGQGTRLTVV.

CDR3: CASSEAPGYGYTF. In nucleotides, the CDR3 is TGTGCCAGCAGTGAAGCGCCAGGCTATGGCTACACCTTC. V usage is TRBV6-1 and J usage is TRBJ1-2; D is unclear. The ends were cut back, 0 bases at V and 4 bases at J, with 6 bases in the middle. This CDR3 is built from 13 residues. Germline-derived CDR1 and CDR2 are MNHNS and SASEGT.

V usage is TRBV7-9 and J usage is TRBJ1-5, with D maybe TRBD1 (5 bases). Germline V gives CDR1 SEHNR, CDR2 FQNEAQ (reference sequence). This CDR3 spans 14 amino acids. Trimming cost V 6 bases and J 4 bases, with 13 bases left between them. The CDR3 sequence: CASSMVGGNQPQHF. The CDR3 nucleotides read TGTGCCAGCAGTATGGTGGGGGGGAATCAGCCCCAGCATTTT.

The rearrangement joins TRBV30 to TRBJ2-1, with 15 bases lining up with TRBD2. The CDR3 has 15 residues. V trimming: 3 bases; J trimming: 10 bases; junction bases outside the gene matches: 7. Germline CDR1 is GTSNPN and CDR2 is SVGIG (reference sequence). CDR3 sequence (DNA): TGTGCCTGGAGCGTGGGACTAGCGGGAGGCGGGGAGCAGTTCTTC. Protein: CAWSVGLAGGGEQFF. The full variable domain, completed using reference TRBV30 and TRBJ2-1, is SQTIHQWPATLVQPVGSPLSLECTVEGTSNPNLYWYRQAAGRGLQLLFYSVGIGQISSEVPQNLSASRPQDRQFILSSKKLLLSDSGFYLCAWSVGLAGGGEQFFGPGTRLTVL.

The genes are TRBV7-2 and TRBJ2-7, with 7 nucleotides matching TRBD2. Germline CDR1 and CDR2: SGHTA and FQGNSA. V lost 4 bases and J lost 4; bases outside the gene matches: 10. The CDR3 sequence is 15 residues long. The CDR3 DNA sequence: TGTGCCAGCAGCTCCGGACTAGTTATTATGTACGAGCAGTACTTC. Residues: CASSSGLVIMYEQYF.

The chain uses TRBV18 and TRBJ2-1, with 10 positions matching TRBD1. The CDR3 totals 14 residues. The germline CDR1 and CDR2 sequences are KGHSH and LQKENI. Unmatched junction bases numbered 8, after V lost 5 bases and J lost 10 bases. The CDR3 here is CASSKGQGGREQFF. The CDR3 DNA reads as TGTGCCAGCTCAAAAGGACAGGGGGGCAGGGAGCAGTTCTTC.

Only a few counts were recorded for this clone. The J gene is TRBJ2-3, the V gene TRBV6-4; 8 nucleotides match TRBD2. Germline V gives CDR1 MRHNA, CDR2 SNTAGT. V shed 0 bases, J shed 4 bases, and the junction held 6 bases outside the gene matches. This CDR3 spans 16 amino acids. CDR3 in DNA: TGTGCCAGCAGTGACTCCGCGGGAGGTTCCGCAGATACGCAGTATTTT. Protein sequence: CASSDSAGGSADTQYF.

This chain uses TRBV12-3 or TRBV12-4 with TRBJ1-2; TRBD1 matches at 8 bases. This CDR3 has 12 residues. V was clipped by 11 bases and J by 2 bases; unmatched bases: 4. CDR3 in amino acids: CASTGVNYGYTF. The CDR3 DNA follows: TGTGCCTCGACAGGGGTAAACTATGGCTACACCTTC.

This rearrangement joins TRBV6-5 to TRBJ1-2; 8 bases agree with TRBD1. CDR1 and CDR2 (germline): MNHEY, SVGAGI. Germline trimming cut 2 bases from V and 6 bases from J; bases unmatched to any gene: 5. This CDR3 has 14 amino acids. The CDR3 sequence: CASSYTDREDGYTF. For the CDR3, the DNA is TGTGCCAGCAGTTACACGGACAGGGAGGATGGCTACACCTTC.

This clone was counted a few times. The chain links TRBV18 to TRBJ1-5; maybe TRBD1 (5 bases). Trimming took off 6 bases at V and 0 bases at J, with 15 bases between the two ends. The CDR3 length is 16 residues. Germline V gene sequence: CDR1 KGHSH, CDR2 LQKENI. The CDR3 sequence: CASSVRGTLSNQPQHF. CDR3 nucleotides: TGTGCCAGCTCCGTTCGGGGGACTCTTAGCAATCAGCCCCAGCATTTT.

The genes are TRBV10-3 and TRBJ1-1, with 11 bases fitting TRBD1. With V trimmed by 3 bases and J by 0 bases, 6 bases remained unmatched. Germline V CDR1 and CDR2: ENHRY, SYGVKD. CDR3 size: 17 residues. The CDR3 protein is CAISDYGTGGLNTEAFF. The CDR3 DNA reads TGTGCCATCAGTGATTATGGGACAGGGGGTTTGAACACTGAAGCTTTCTTT.

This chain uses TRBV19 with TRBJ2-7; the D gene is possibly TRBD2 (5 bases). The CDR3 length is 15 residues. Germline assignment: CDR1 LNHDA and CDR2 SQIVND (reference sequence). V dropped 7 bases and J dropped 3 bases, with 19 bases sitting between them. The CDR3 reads CASTLSSTSLYEQYF. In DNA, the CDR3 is TGTGCCAGTACTCTCTCTAGCACATCTCTCTACGAGCAGTACTTC.